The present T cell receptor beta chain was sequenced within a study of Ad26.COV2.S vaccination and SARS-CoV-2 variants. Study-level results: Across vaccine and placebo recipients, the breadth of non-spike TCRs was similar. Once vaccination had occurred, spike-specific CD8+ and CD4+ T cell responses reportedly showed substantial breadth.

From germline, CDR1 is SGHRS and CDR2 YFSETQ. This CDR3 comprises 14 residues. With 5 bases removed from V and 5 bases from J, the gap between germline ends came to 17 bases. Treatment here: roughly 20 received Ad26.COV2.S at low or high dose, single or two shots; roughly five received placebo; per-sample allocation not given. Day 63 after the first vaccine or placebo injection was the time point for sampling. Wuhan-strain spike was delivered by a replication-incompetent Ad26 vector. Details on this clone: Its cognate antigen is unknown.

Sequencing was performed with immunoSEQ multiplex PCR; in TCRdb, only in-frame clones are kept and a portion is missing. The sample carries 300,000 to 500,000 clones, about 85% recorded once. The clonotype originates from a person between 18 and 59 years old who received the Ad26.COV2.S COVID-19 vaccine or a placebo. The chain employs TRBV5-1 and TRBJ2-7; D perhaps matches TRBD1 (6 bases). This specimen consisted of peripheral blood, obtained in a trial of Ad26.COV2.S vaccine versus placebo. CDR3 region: CASRSRQASHEQYF. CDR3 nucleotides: TGCGCCAGCAGATCCAGACAGGCGTCCCACGAGCAGTACTTC.